The 11 T cell receptor beta chains below all came from one sample that was sequenced in a study of cytomegalovirus exposure and HLA in healthy donors (dated by TCRdb to about 2017). Library method: the immunoSEQ multiplex PCR assay. Sourced from immuneACCESS, this table was stored by TCRdb with only in-frame sequences that have V and J called. A share of the clones is absent; for the studies checked, an unresolved V gene accounts for under half, and the remainder has no known explanation. Recorded for this sample are approximately 76,000 clones; approximately 94% of them occurred a single time. The leading ten clones occupy roughly 3.3% of the sample. The specimen was PBMCs. These receptors originate from a woman between 18 and 30 years old in good health and CMV-seropositive.

The genes are TRBV4-3 and TRBJ2-6, with D tentatively TRBD2 (5 bases). Trimming stripped 0 bases from V and 4 bases from J, with 16 bases between. This CDR3 spans 18 amino acids. CDR1 and CDR2 from the germline V gene are LGHNA and YSLEER. The CDR3 sequence: CASSQDFEAEAGANVLTF. CDR3 coding DNA: TGCGCCAGCAGCCAAGATTTTGAAGCGGAGGCGGGGGCCAACGTCCTGACTTTC.

This chain connects TRBV4-1 to TRBJ1-2; the D is unclear. V was cut by 1 base and J by 8 bases, with 20 bases left in between. Germline CDR1 reads MGHRA; CDR2 reads YSYEKL. The CDR3 runs to 16 residues. The CDR3 bases are TGCGCCAGCAGCCAAGGGGGAGAGCCTTTATTTCGGGGCTACACCTTC. Amino acids: CASSQGGEPLFRGYTF.

The chain couples TRBV21-1 to TRBJ2-3; the table's D call, TRBD1, has no DNA check behind it. TRBV21-1 is a known pseudogene. The CDR3 runs 18 residues. The chain's CDR3 is CASSKSVTQGALTDTQYF. The CDR3 nucleotides read TGTGCCAGCAGCAAATCCGTTACACAGGGGGCGTTGACAGATACGCAGTATTTT.

The chain joins TRBV11-3 to TRBJ2-5; 7 bases are shared with TRBD2. The V and J ends lost 5 bases and 4 bases, in that order; junction bases with no gene match: 7. The CDR3 consists of 14 residues. The germline V gene encodes CDR1 SGHNT and CDR2 YENEEA. The CDR3 sequence: CASSRGVSGETQYF. CDR3 DNA: TGTGCCAGCAGCCGGGGGGTATCTGGAGAGACCCAGTACTTC. The full variable domain, in which reference TRBV11-3 and TRBJ2-5 provide the parts outside the CDR3, is EAGVVQSPRYKIIEKKQPVAFWCNPISGHNTLYWYLQNLGQGPELLIRYENEEAVDDSQLPKDRFSAERLKGVDSTLKIQPAELGDSAVYLCASSRGVSGETQYFGPGTRLLVL.

The CDR3 nucleotides read TGCAGCGTTGGCACCGGGGTAGGGCAGCCCCAGCATTTT. Protein product: CSVGTGVGQPQHF. This rearrangement joins TRBV29-1 to TRBJ1-5, with D hard to call. Germline V CDR1 and CDR2: SQVTM, ANQGSEA. This CDR3 is 13 amino acids long. The V end was cut by 4 bases, the J end by 7 bases, with 14 bases between.

The chain employs TRBV5-1 and TRBJ2-1, with 9 bases identical to TRBD1. Per the germline V gene, CDR1 is SGHRS and CDR2 is YFSETQ. This CDR3 comprises 15 residues. Trimming took 4 bases from V and 4 from J; bases not matched to a gene: 6. CDR3 nucleotide sequence: TGCGCCAGCAGCGAACAGGGGGCTGCGTACAATGAGCAGTTCTTC. Protein sequence: CASSEQGAAYNEQFF.

The chain has TRBV4-3 and TRBJ1-2; TRBD1 aligns across 12 bases. The trim removed 1 base at V and 4 bases at J, leaving 7 bases unmatched. The CDR3 runs 17 residues. Germline CDR1 LGHNA, CDR2 YSLEER. The CDR3 bases are TGCGCCAGCAGCCAAGGAACCACGGGACAGGGGGCCTATGGCTACACCTTC. This sequence encodes CASSQGTTGQGAYGYTF.

The rearrangement links TRBV28 to TRBJ1-4, with D hard to call. The length of the CDR3 is 17 residues. Trimming took 3 bases from V and 5 from J, leaving 19 bases between them. The V gene's germline CDR1 is MDHEN and CDR2 SYDVKM. The CDR3 sequence: CASSLGREVRTNEKLFF. The CDR3 region has the DNA TGTGCCAGCAGTTTGGGGAGGGAGGTGAGGACGAATGAAAAACTGTTTTTT.

V usage is TRBV29-1 and J usage is TRBJ2-7; 8 bases align to TRBD1. Per the germline V gene, CDR1 is SQVTM and CDR2 is ANQGSEA. The CDR3 sequence is 13 residues long. V lost 0 bases, J lost 5 bases, and 3 bases stayed unmatched. In nucleotides, the CDR3 is TGCAGCGTTGAAGATCAGGGGGCCCACGAGCAGTACTTC. This codes for CSVEDQGAHEQYF.

The chain links TRBV30 to TRBJ1-1, with D perhaps TRBD1 (5 bases). Deletions cut 5 bases from V and 6 bases from J, with 13 bases between. Germline-derived CDR1 and CDR2 are GTSNPN and SVGIG (reference sequence). CDR3 size: 12 residues. The CDR3 DNA is TGTGCCTGGGGGGCCACTACGGCTGAAGCTTTCTTT. It codes for CAWGATTAEAFF.

This sequence joins TRBV9 and TRBJ2-1; 11 bases are a match to TRBD1. V was pared by 0 bases and J by 6 bases, with 5 bases of the junction left unmatched. This CDR3 is 16 amino acids long. CDR1 and CDR2 from the germline V gene are SGDLS and YYNGEE. The CDR3 DNA follows: TGTGCCAGCAGCGTAGGGGGGACAGGGGGGTTCAATGAGCAGTTCTTC. The encoded protein is CASSVGGTGGFNEQFF.